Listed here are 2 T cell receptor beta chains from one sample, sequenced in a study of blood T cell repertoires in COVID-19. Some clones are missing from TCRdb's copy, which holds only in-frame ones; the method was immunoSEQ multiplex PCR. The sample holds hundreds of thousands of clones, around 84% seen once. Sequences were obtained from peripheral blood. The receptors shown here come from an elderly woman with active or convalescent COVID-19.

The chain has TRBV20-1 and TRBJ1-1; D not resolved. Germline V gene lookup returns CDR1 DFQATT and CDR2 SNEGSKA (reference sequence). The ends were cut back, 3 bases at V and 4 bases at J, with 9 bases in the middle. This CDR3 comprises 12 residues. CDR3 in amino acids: CSASGETTEAFF. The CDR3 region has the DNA TGCAGTGCTAGTGGGGAGACCACTGAAGCTTTCTTT.

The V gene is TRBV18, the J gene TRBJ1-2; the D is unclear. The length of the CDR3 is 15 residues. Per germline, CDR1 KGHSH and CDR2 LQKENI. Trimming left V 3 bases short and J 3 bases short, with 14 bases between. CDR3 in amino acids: CASSPRFASDYGYTF. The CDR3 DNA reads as TGTGCCAGCTCACCCCGTTTCGCCAGCGACTATGGCTACACCTTC.